Described below is a single T cell receptor beta chain sequence and its context. The target antigen is unknown. This sample was included in a study of OX40 agonist ivuxolimab in advanced cancers. Blood samples were obtained at baseline, cycle 4 day 1, and cycle 7 day 1. The trim removed 0 bases at V and 4 bases at J, leaving 7 bases unmatched. This CDR3 has 15 amino acids. The germline gives CDR1 SGHRS, CDR2 YFSETQ. The table came from immunoSEQ multiplex PCR; TCRdb's copy has only in-frame clones and leaves some out. The table includes around 69,000 clones, around nine tenths detected once. The study's findings and limits: At 0.1 to 3.0 mg/kg and by week 6, CD4+ and CD8+ T cells in the blood had expanded clonally.

The clonotype originates from an adult with an advanced solid tumor such as melanoma, head and neck, liver or kidney cancer. V and J are TRBV5-1 and TRBJ2-7; 7 bases agree with TRBD2. Source: CD4+ or CD8+ T cells sorted from blood, taken in a trial of the OX40 agonist ivuxolimab. The CDR3 sequence is CASSLGAGEGYEQYF. The CDR3 region has the DNA TGCGCCAGCAGCTTGGGGGCGGGAGAAGGTTACGAGCAGTACTTC.